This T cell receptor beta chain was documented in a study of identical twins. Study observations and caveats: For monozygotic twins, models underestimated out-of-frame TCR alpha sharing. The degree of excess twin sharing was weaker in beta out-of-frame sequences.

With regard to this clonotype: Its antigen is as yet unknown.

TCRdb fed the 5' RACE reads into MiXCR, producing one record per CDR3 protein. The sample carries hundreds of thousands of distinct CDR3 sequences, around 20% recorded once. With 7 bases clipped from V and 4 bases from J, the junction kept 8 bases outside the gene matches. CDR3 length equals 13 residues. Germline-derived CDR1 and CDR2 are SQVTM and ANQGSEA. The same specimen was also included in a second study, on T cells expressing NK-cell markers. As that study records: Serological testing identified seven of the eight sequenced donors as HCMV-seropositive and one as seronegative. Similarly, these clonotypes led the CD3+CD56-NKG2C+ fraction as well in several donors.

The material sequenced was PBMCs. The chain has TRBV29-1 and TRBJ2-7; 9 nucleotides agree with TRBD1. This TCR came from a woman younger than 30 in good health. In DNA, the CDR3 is TGCAGCGGCGGTTCGGGACAGGGATACGAGCAGTACTTC. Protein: CSGGSGQGYEQYF.